This T cell receptor beta chain was profiled in a study of identical twins. The cDNA had a unique molecular identifier and a template-switch universal primer site. Via MiXCR, TCRdb re-called the 5' RACE reads, giving one row per CDR3 protein. Here the sample spans about 240,000 distinct CDR3 sequences, about 10% being singletons. The germline V and J ends were trimmed by 6 bases and 0 bases, with 8 bases remaining between them. The CDR3 is made up of 13 amino acids. CDR1 and CDR2 from the germline V gene are LNHDA and SQIVND (reference sequence). Study-level results: Zero-insertion findings could be partly confounded by invariant cells (MAIT and iNKT cells). Carriage of fewer insertions was seen in abundant cord blood beta clonotypes, whereas memory repertoires showed none.

Many counts were recorded for this clonotype. Its antigen remains unidentified. The sequencing input was memory T cells sorted from blood. The chain combines TRBV19 with TRBJ2-5; D not certain. The clonotype originates from a man in his fifties or sixties in good health. The CDR3 spells CASRANNQETQYF. The CDR3 DNA reads as TGTGCCAGTAGAGCGAACAACCAAGAGACCCAGTACTTC.